This is a list of T cell receptor beta chains from one sample in a study of T-cell reconstitution after alpha-beta-depleted transplantation in children. TCRdb itself ran the PCR reads through MiXCR, one entry per CDR3 protein. Among approximately 430,000 distinct CDR3 sequences listed, about 16% were seen once. The source material was PBMCs, mostly from graft donor cells, sampled 360 days after TCRalphabeta/CD19-depleted stem cell transplant. The receptors here all came from a boy younger than two who had a stem cell transplant for Wiskott-Aldrich syndrome, so the T cells may come from the graft donor. The CDR3 runs from the conserved cysteine through the conserved F or W. The D gene is left open where the match is weak. Part of the rows lack a size; the others show once, few, many or a class for expanded clones.

CDR3aa: CASSLAGLPPYEQYF; CDR3nt: TGCGCCAGCAGCTTGGCCGGACTACCACCCTACGAGCAGTACTTC; d_gene: -; v_gene: TRBV5-1; abundance: -; j_gene: TRBJ2-7
CDR3aa: CASSYSILSLAGAGELFF; CDR3nt: TGTGCCAGCAGTTACTCGATTCTGTCACTAGCGGGAGCTGGGGAGCTGTTTTTT; d_gene: TRBD2; v_gene: TRBV6-5; abundance: many; j_gene: TRBJ2-2
CDR3aa: CASSSPTVTNEKLFF; CDR3nt: TGTGCCAGCAGTTCCCCGACAGTTACTAATGAAAAACTGTTTTTT; d_gene: -; v_gene: TRBV28; abundance: -; j_gene: TRBJ1-4
CDR3aa: CSAWKGGDEQYF; CDR3nt: TGCAGTGCCTGGAAGGGGGGGGACGAGCAGTACTTC; d_gene: -; v_gene: TRBV20-1; abundance: -; j_gene: TRBJ2-7
CDR3aa: CASSRTNTGELFF; CDR3nt: TGTGCCAGCAGTCGTACGAACACCGGGGAGCTGTTTTTT; d_gene: -; v_gene: TRBV12-3/TRBV12-4; abundance: many; j_gene: TRBJ2-2
CDR3aa: CSVEDRGFGQGGGELFF; CDR3nt: TGCAGCGTTGAAGATCGGGGCTTTGGGCAGGGTGGCGGGGAGCTGTTTTTT; d_gene: -; v_gene: TRBV29-1; abundance: few; j_gene: TRBJ2-2
CDR3aa: CASSMNGLNTEAFF; CDR3nt: TGTGCCAGTAGTATGAACGGCCTGAACACTGAAGCTTTCTTT; d_gene: -; v_gene: TRBV19; abundance: few; j_gene: TRBJ1-1
CDR3aa: CASSMTASQETQYF; CDR3nt: TGTGCCAGCAGCATGACAGCCTCCCAAGAGACCCAGTACTTC; d_gene: -; v_gene: TRBV7-6; abundance: once; j_gene: TRBJ2-5
CDR3aa: CASSPITGTSKFSPLHF; CDR3nt: TGTGCCAGCTCACCTATTACCGGGACCAGCAAATTCTCACCCCTCCACTTT; d_gene: -; v_gene: TRBV18; abundance: few; j_gene: TRBJ1-6
CDR3aa: CASSPTGIDTQYF; CDR3nt: TGTGCCAGCAGCCCGACAGGGATAGATACGCAGTATTTT; d_gene: TRBD1; v_gene: TRBV28; abundance: -; j_gene: TRBJ2-3
CDR3aa: CASYQGRDQPQHF; CDR3nt: TGTGCCAGCTACCAGGGGAGGGATCAGCCCCAGCATTTT; d_gene: -; v_gene: TRBV6-6; abundance: few; j_gene: TRBJ1-5
CDR3aa: CASSFYSLAGGAYNEQFF; CDR3nt: TGTGCCAGCAGTTTCTACTCTTTAGCGGGAGGCGCCTATAATGAGCAGTTCTTC; d_gene: TRBD2; v_gene: TRBV27; abundance: -; j_gene: TRBJ2-1
CDR3aa: CASSVIAEGYNEQFF; CDR3nt: TGTGCCAGCAGCGTAATAGCGGAGGGATACAATGAGCAGTTCTTC; d_gene: -; v_gene: TRBV7-2; abundance: -; j_gene: TRBJ2-1
CDR3aa: CASSFIGIRETQYF; CDR3nt: TGTGCCAGCAGTTTCATAGGTATTAGGGAGACCCAGTACTTC; d_gene: -; v_gene: TRBV12-3/TRBV12-4; abundance: few; j_gene: TRBJ2-5
CDR3aa: CASSPTLADGETQYF; CDR3nt: TGTGCCAGCAGCCCAACGTTGGCCGATGGGGAGACCCAGTACTTC; d_gene: -; v_gene: TRBV3-1; abundance: few; j_gene: TRBJ2-5
CDR3aa: CSATHPVSDEQYF; CDR3nt: TGCAGTGCTACCCACCCGGTTAGCGACGAGCAGTACTTC; d_gene: -; v_gene: TRBV20-1; abundance: few; j_gene: TRBJ2-7
CDR3aa: CASSLLEPRDTQYF; CDR3nt: TGTGCCAGCAGCTTGCTTGAACCAAGGGATACGCAGTATTTT; d_gene: -; v_gene: TRBV5-5; abundance: -; j_gene: TRBJ2-3
CDR3aa: CASSEKSTSGGDTQYF; CDR3nt: TGTGCCAGCAGTGAAAAATCGACTAGCGGGGGTGATACGCAGTATTTT; d_gene: TRBD2; v_gene: TRBV6-4; abundance: many; j_gene: TRBJ2-3
CDR3aa: CASSLGPSAYNEQFF; CDR3nt: TGTGCCAGCAGCTTAGGGCCTAGCGCTTACAATGAGCAGTTCTTC; d_gene: -; v_gene: TRBV7-9; abundance: -; j_gene: TRBJ2-1
CDR3aa: CATSKGLSVNTGELFF; CDR3nt: TGTGCCACCAGCAAAGGACTGTCAGTTAACACCGGGGAGCTGTTTTTT; d_gene: -; v_gene: TRBV15; abundance: few; j_gene: TRBJ2-2
CDR3aa: CASSLWLAGAYEQYF; CDR3nt: TGTGCCAGCAGCTTATGGCTAGCGGGAGCCTACGAGCAGTACTTC; d_gene: TRBD2; v_gene: TRBV5-6; abundance: once; j_gene: TRBJ2-7
CDR3aa: CSVEFFVSYNEQFF; CDR3nt: TGCAGCGTTGAATTTTTTGTCTCCTACAATGAGCAGTTCTTC; d_gene: -; v_gene: TRBV29-1; abundance: -; j_gene: TRBJ2-1
CDR3aa: CASSLALRALAKNIQYF; CDR3nt: TGTGCCAGCAGTTTAGCCCTTCGGGCTCTAGCCAAAAACATTCAGTACTTC; d_gene: -; v_gene: TRBV12-3/TRBV12-4; abundance: few; j_gene: TRBJ2-4
CDR3aa: CASSPWTSYQETQYF; CDR3nt: TGCGCCAGCAGCCCTTGGACTAGCTACCAAGAGACCCAGTACTTC; d_gene: TRBD2; v_gene: TRBV5-1; abundance: -; j_gene: TRBJ2-5